This TCR beta chain was identified in a study of cytomegalovirus exposure and HLA in healthy donors. Study overall: Among the 398 donors who were genotyped, about 80% fell in the genetic ancestry cluster that is associated with self-reported Caucasian donors.

In the PCR, 60 Vbeta and 13 Jbeta primers were used. Profiled with immunoSEQ multiplex PCR; TCRdb holds only in-frame clones, not every one. This sample has 70,000 to 90,000 clones; more than 60% occur once, and the top ten carry about 2.2%. Study-level results: Among TCR beta chains, those listed as cytomegalovirus-associated numbered under 200. Later genetic work tied a missense DCLRE1C variant to beta-chain V and J trimming.

In regard to this clone: Its target is unknown.

With 3 bases removed from V and 1 base from J, the gap between germline ends came to 10 bases. Germline CDR1 and CDR2: LNHDA and SQIVND (reference sequence). This CDR3 contains 15 residues. The source of this sequence is a man aged 35-49 years in good health and CMV-seronegative. V and J are TRBV19 and TRBJ1-5, with D possibly being TRBD1 (5 bases). The sample consisted of PBMCs. DNA for the CDR3: TGTGCCAGTAGTATTCAGGGTAAGAGCAATCAGCCCCAGCATTTT. Translated, it gives CASSIQGKSNQPQHF.